This TCR beta chain was recovered during a study of T cells after yellow fever vaccination. Template switching with 5'RACE generated the TCR cDNA and added a universal primer site and UMIs. TCRdb redid the calling of the 5' RACE reads with MiXCR, one entry per CDR3 protein. The table shows about 550,000 distinct CDR3 sequences, with about 19% occurring only once. Germline V gene sequence: CDR1 KGHSH, CDR2 LQKENI. After removal of 2 bases from V and 7 bases from J, the junction contained 14 bases not matched to a gene. This CDR3 contains 17 residues. The rearrangement uses TRBV18 and TRBJ2-1, with TRBD2 matching over 7 bases. The source was PBMCs, collected 15 days after the yellow fever booster vaccination. The receptor was derived from a man aged 25-45 years who received the YFV17D yellow fever vaccine. CDR3 nucleotide sequence: TGTGCCAGCTCACCATCGAGTAGGGCGGGAGCGGGGAATGAGCAGTTCTTC. This sequence encodes CASSPSSRAGAGNEQFF.